The 32 T cell receptor beta chains given below trace back to one sample, sequenced in a study of OX40 agonist ivuxolimab in advanced cancers. Some clones are missing from TCRdb's copy, which holds only in-frame ones; the method was immunoSEQ multiplex PCR. The table records just under 85,000 clones, approximately 84% of them present only once. Here the sequenced sample was CD4+ or CD8+ T cells sorted from blood, taken in a trial of the OX40 agonist ivuxolimab. These receptors all come from an adult with an advanced solid tumor such as melanoma, head and neck, liver or kidney cancer.

The chain has TRBV6-5 and TRBJ1-2; weak D call: TRBD1 (6 bases). The CDR3 consists of 15 residues. Trimming stripped 7 bases from V and 0 bases from J, with 15 bases between. Germline V CDR1 and CDR2: MNHEY, SVGAGI. Written as DNA, the CDR3 is TGTGCCAGCACCCTAGGGGGGTTTGCTAACTATGGCTACACCTTC. Translation gives CASTLGGFANYGYTF.

The rearrangement joins TRBV4-2 to TRBJ2-5; D gene unclear. The CDR3 has 13 residues. Germline V gene lookup returns CDR1 LGHNA and CDR2 YNFKEQ. Trimming pared 1 base from V and 3 bases from J, leaving 6 bases between. The CDR3 is CASSQVVEETQYF. In DNA form, the CDR3 reads TGTGCCAGCAGCCAAGTAGTGGAAGAGACCCAGTACTTC.

This chain joins TRBV2 and TRBJ1-2, with D uncertain. This CDR3 region has 12 residues. CDR1 is SNHLY, CDR2 FYNNEI, per germline. The V end was cut by 7 bases, the J end by 4 bases, with 10 bases between. This chain's CDR3 is CASTPEFYGYTF. CDR3 DNA sequence: TGTGCCAGCACCCCCGAGTTCTATGGCTACACCTTC.

The chain couples TRBV18 to TRBJ1-6, with TRBD1 as a possible D gene (6 bases). CDR3 length: 13 amino acids. Germline CDR1 is KGHSH and CDR2 is LQKENI. Trimming cost V 3 bases and J 10 bases, with 10 bases left between them. The CDR3 bases are TGTGCCAGCTCACCCAACAGGGACTCACCCCTCCACTTT. Amino acid sequence: CASSPNRDSPLHF.

As concerns this clone: Germline is not matched at one junction end, which may reflect a read error. The chain combines TRBV5-4 with TRBJ2-1, with TRBD2 as a possible D gene (6 bases). CDR3 length: 14 residues. CDR1 and CDR2 from the germline V gene are SGHNT and YYREEE (reference sequence). Here the CDR3 reads CASSSGVAGHDLIF. CDR3 nucleotides: TGTGCCAGCAGCTCGGGGGTGGCGGGCCACGATCTGATCTTC.

V is TRBV19 and J is TRBJ1-2, with 7 bases lining up with TRBD1. This CDR3 is built from 14 residues. The V gene's germline CDR1 is LNHDA and CDR2 SQIVND (reference sequence). With V trimmed by 5 bases and J by 4 bases, 7 bases remained unmatched. The CDR3 DNA reads TGTGCCAGTAGTCCCTGGGACAGTACCTATGGCTACACCTTC. Protein sequence: CASSPWDSTYGYTF.

V is TRBV25-1 and J is TRBJ1-3, with D perhaps TRBD1 (5 bases). Germline CDR1 reads MGHDK; CDR2 reads SYGVNS. Trimming cost V 3 bases and J 0 bases, with 15 bases left between them. This CDR3 region has 17 residues. Here the CDR3 DNA reads TGTGCCAGCAGTGATATTGGACACCACGACTCTGGAAACACCATATATTTT. This codes for CASSDIGHHDSGNTIYF.

J is TRBJ2-3 and V is TRBV6-4; maybe TRBD1 (5 bases). The length of the CDR3 is 13 residues. Trimming took off 0 bases at V and 9 bases at J, with 10 bases between the two ends. The germline V gene has CDR1 MRHNA and CDR2 SNTAGT. In nucleotides, the CDR3 is TGTGCCAGCAGTGACTCAGGGGCAGGCACGCAGTATTTT. Its translation is CASSDSGAGTQYF.

This rearrangement joins TRBV19 to TRBJ1-3; D remains unclear. V dropped 7 bases and J dropped 0 bases, with 16 bases sitting between them. Germline CDR1 reads LNHDA; CDR2 reads SQIVND (reference sequence). The CDR3 spans 16 residues. DNA for the CDR3: TGTGCCAGTACCACCTCCGGGCCCCTCTCTGGAAACACCATATATTTT. Protein sequence: CASTTSGPLSGNTIYF.

The rearrangement uses TRBV6-1 and TRBJ1-2; possibly TRBD1 for D (5 bases). The CDR3 extends over 11 amino acids. From germline, CDR1 is MNHNS and CDR2 SASEGT. V was trimmed by 6 bases and J by 5 bases, leaving 7 bases between them. The CDR3 coding sequence is TGTGCCAGCAGCACAGGATATGGCTACACCTTC. Amino acids: CASSTGYGYTF.

In this sample, this clone turned up once. The rearrangement uses TRBV6-5 and TRBJ1-2, with TRBD1 matching 7 bases. The V segment lost 6 bases and the J segment 4 bases; nucleotides outside the gene matches: 5. The CDR3 extends over 13 amino acids. Germline CDR1 reads MNHEY; CDR2 reads SVGAGI. The CDR3 sequence is CASSKGQFYGYTF. In nucleotides, the CDR3 is TGTGCCAGCAGCAAGGGACAGTTCTATGGCTACACCTTC.

CDR3 sequence (DNA): TGCGCCAGCAGTCAACCCCCCTGGGACAGGGGACATCGCCATCCCTACGAGCAGTACTTC. This translates into CASSQPPWDRGHRHPYEQYF. V and J are TRBV23-1 and TRBJ2-7; 10 nucleotides line up with TRBD1. TRBV23-1 is filed as an ORF, its function uncertain. This CDR3 has 20 amino acids. V shed 2 bases and J 2 bases; nucleotides not matched to a gene: 18.

The rearrangement uses TRBV7-8 and TRBJ2-7; either TRBD1 or TRBD2 may fit D (5 bases each). The CDR3 has 14 residues. CDR1 SGHVS and CDR2 FQNEAQ come from the germline V gene. Trimming pared 1 base from V and 2 bases from J, leaving 9 bases between. This chain's CDR3 is CASSLGDGPYEQYF. The CDR3 nucleotides read TGTGCCAGCAGCTTAGGGGACGGGCCCTACGAGCAGTACTTC.

This rearrangement joins TRBV7-2 to TRBJ1-4; D is uncertain. From germline, CDR1 is SGHTA and CDR2 FQGNSA. The CDR3 is 13 amino acids. Between the trimmed V and J ends, which lost 2 bases and 7 bases, there was a span of 8 bases. The DNA for the CDR3 is TGTGCCAGCAGCTTACGGGGAGGTGAAAAACTGTTTTTT. This encodes CASSLRGGEKLFF. The complete variable domain, with remaining parts taken from reference TRBV7-2 and TRBJ1-4, reads GAGVSQSPSNKVTEKGKDVELRCDPISGHTALYWYRQSLGQGLEFLIYFQGNSAPDKSGLPSDRFSAERTGGSVSTLTIQRTQQEDSAVYLCASSLRGGEKLFFGSGTQLSVL.

V gene TRBV4-1 combines with J gene TRBJ2-7; maybe TRBD2 (7 bases). This CDR3 has 15 residues. Looked up from germline, CDR1 is MGHRA and CDR2 is YSYEKL. The V gene lost 5 bases and the J gene lost 4 bases, with 18 bases spanning the gap. The CDR3 DNA sequence: TGCGCCAGCAGCAGGGGGGACTATGACATATACGAGCAGTACTTC. Protein product: CASSRGDYDIYEQYF.

The J gene is TRBJ1-2, the V gene TRBV27, with 9 bases identical to TRBD1. V shed 4 bases and J 4 bases; nucleotides not matched to a gene: 4. This CDR3 comprises 14 residues. From germline, CDR1 is MNHEY and CDR2 SMNVEV (reference sequence). As DNA, the CDR3 is TGTGCCAGCAGTTGGACAGGGGCGACCTATGGCTACACCTTC. This gives the protein CASSWTGATYGYTF.

The chain joins TRBV30 to TRBJ2-2; 14 nucleotides line up with TRBD2. The V segment lost 0 bases and the J segment 4 bases; nucleotides outside the gene matches: 7. CDR1 and CDR2 (germline): GTSNPN, SVGIG (reference sequence). This CDR3 comprises 18 residues. CDR3 amino acids: CAWSVFRTSGGSTGELFF. DNA of the CDR3: TGTGCCTGGAGTGTATTTAGGACTAGCGGGGGGTCCACCGGGGAGCTGTTTTTT.

This clone was detected once. The chain combines TRBV5-1 with TRBJ2-7; the D is unclear. This CDR3 spans 13 amino acids. V was cut by 5 bases and J by 3 bases, with 12 bases left in between. Germline V gene sequence: CDR1 SGHRS, CDR2 YFSETQ. The CDR3: CASRGEEVYEQYF. DNA of the CDR3: TGCGCCAGCAGAGGTGAGGAAGTCTACGAGCAGTACTTC. The variable domain in full, completed from reference TRBV5-1 and TRBJ2-7, reads KAGVTQTPRYLIKTRGQQVTLSCSPISGHRSVSWYQQTPGQGLQFLFEYFSETQRNKGNFPGRFSGRQFSNSRSEMNVSTLELGDSALYLCASRGEEVYEQYFGPGTRLTVT.

A single count supports this clone. The CDR3 DNA reads TGCAGCGTGCGGGGATCGGACTATTCCCCCTACGAGCAGTACTTC. Its protein is CSVRGSDYSPYEQYF. The J gene is TRBJ2-7, the V gene TRBV29-1; weak D call: TRBD2 (6 bases). With 6 bases removed from V and 2 bases from J, the gap between germline ends came to 20 bases. CDR1 and CDR2 from the germline V gene are SQVTM and ANQGSEA. The CDR3 covers 15 residues.

The gene calls are TRBV2 and TRBJ2-1; 7 bases match TRBD2. CDR1 is SNHLY and CDR2 is FYNNEI in the germline V gene. Trimming at V came to 8 bases and at J to 4 bases, leaving 11 bases not matched to a gene. This CDR3 has 15 amino acids. Here the CDR3 DNA reads TGTGCCAGCTTCGCGGGGGAACTTTTGTACAATGAGCAGTTCTTC. It encodes CASFAGELLYNEQFF.

This chain uses TRBV30 with TRBJ2-4, with D perhaps TRBD1 (8 bases). The CDR3 spans 17 residues. From germline, CDR1 is GTSNPN and CDR2 SVGIG (reference sequence). The ends were cut back, 0 bases at V and 6 bases at J, with 21 bases in the middle. CDR3 DNA: TGTGCCTGGAGTGTCGGACAGGGCGGGGGTTGGCGAAACATTCAGTACTTC. This translates into CAWSVGQGGGWRNIQYF.

The chain joins TRBV14 to TRBJ2-3; D may be TRBD2 (5 bases). The CDR3 is made up of 13 amino acids. V lost 7 bases to trimming and J lost 3 bases, with 11 bases between them. Germline assignment: CDR1 SGHDN and CDR2 FVKESK. In DNA, the CDR3 is TGTGCCAGCACCTGGTCGGGAACAGATACGCAGTATTTT. Translation: CASTWSGTDTQYF.

This chain connects TRBV4-1 to TRBJ2-1; TRBD1 aligns across 7 bases. Germline V gene data show CDR1 as MGHRA and CDR2 as YSYEKL. V lost 4 bases and J lost 10; bases outside the gene matches: 10. The CDR3 length is 14 residues. CDR3 sequence: CASSPGTVIKEQFF. The CDR3 region has the DNA TGCGCCAGCAGCCCAGGGACAGTGATAAAGGAGCAGTTCTTC.

The chain recombines TRBV15 with TRBJ1-3; D is possibly TRBD1 (5 bases). The CDR3 is 17 amino acids. V was trimmed by 2 bases and J by 0 bases, leaving 14 bases between them. The germline V gene encodes CDR1 LNHNV and CDR2 YYDKDF (reference sequence). CDR3 in amino acids: CATSRSKRGSSGNTIYF. The DNA for the CDR3 is TGTGCCACCAGCAGATCCAAACGGGGGAGCTCTGGAAACACCATATATTTT.

V and J are TRBV5-1 and TRBJ1-3; D ambiguous. V was clipped by 1 base and J by 0 bases, with 8 bases between them. CDR3 length: 15 amino acids. The germline gives CDR1 SGHRS, CDR2 YFSETQ. In DNA form, the CDR3 reads TGCGCCAGCAGCTTGTTAGGAAACTCTGGAAACACCATATATTTT. Its protein is CASSLLGNSGNTIYF.

The chain couples TRBV7-9 to TRBJ2-3; tentatively, D is TRBD1 or TRBD2 (5 bases each). Trimming took 6 bases from V and 3 from J, leaving 16 bases between them. The CDR3 loop spans 15 amino acids. Germline assignment: CDR1 SEHNR and CDR2 FQNEAQ (reference sequence). The CDR3, as DNA: TGTGCCAGCAGACTCCACAGGTGGGGGACAGATACGCAGTATTTT. It translates to CASRLHRWGTDTQYF.

The chain recombines TRBV11-1 with TRBJ2-7; D might be TRBD1 (5 bases). Germline-derived CDR1 and CDR2 are SGHAT and FQDESV (reference sequence). Trimming stripped 5 bases from V and 6 bases from J, with 17 bases between. This CDR3 has 14 amino acids. The CDR3 bases are TGTGCCAGCAGCCCCAGGGTATTCGGTGTCGAGCAGTACTTC. It is translated as CASSPRVFGVEQYF.

The chain recombines TRBV11-2 with TRBJ2-5; weak D call: TRBD2 (5 bases). Germline CDR1 reads SGHAT; CDR2 reads FQNNGV. V was trimmed by 4 bases and J by 4 bases, leaving 16 bases between them. CDR3 length: 15 residues. For the CDR3, the DNA is TGTGCCAGCAGCTCGCTTAGGCGGGCCGTAGAGACCCAGTACTTC. This gives the protein CASSSLRRAVETQYF. The variable domain in full, with the rest retrieved from reference TRBV11-2 and TRBJ2-5, is EAGVAQSPRYKIIEKRQSVAFWCNPISGHATLYWYQQILGQGPKLLIQFQNNGVVDDSQLPKDRFSAERLKGVDSTLKIQPAKLEDSAVYLCASSSLRRAVETQYFGPGTRLLVL.

V gene TRBV2 combines with J gene TRBJ1-1, with D possibly being TRBD1 (5 bases). Germline assignment: CDR1 SNHLY and CDR2 FYNNEI. This CDR3 comprises 13 residues. Trimming took off 11 bases at V and 0 bases at J, with 13 bases between the two ends. The CDR3 sequence: CAGGTVMNTEAFF. CDR3 sequence (DNA): TGTGCCGGCGGGACGGTCATGAACACTGAAGCTTTCTTT.

The V and J genes are TRBV7-8 and TRBJ2-5, with 8 bases fitting TRBD2. The CDR3 consists of 16 residues. The V and J ends lost 5 bases and 3 bases, in that order; junction bases with no gene match: 11. Germline CDR1 and CDR2: SGHVS and FQNEAQ. Here the CDR3 reads CASSHLASGLKETQYF. As DNA, the CDR3 is TGTGCCAGCAGCCACCTGGCTAGCGGGCTTAAAGAGACCCAGTACTTC.

This chain joins TRBV29-1 and TRBJ1-2; no firm D call. The V end lost 5 bases, the J end lost 6 bases, and 16 bases lay between the germline ends. CDR1 is SQVTM, CDR2 ANQGSEA, per germline. There are 13 residues in the CDR3. The CDR3 protein is CSVQAQLSDGYTF. The CDR3 DNA sequence: TGCAGCGTTCAGGCACAACTATCGGATGGCTACACCTTC.

The V and J genes are TRBV29-1 and TRBJ1-1; D possibly corresponds to TRBD1 (5 bases). V lost 7 bases and J lost 2, with 14 bases in between. Germline values: CDR1 SQVTM, CDR2 ANQGSEA. There are 13 residues in the CDR3. The CDR3 bases are TGCAGCGCTGGGGAAGGGGCCAACACTGAAGCTTTCTTT. Its translation is CSAGEGANTEAFF.